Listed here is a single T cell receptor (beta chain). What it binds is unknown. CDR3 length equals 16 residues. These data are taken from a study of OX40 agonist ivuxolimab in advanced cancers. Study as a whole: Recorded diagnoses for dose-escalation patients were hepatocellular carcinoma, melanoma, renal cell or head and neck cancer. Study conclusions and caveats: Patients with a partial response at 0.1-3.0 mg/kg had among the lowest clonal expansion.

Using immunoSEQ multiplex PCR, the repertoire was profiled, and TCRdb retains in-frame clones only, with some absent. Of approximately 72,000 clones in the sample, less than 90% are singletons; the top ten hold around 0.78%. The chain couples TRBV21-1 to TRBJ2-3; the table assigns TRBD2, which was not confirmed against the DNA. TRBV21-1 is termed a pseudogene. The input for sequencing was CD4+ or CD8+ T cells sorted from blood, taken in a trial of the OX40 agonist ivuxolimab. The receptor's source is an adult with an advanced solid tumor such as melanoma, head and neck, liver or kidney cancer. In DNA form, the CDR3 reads TGTGCCAGCAGCAAAGGGCGCGGGAGGAGCACAGATACGCAGTATTTT. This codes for CASSKGRGRSTDTQYF.